These T cell receptor beta chains were read from a single sample in a study of blood T cell repertoires in COVID-19. Data came from immunoSEQ multiplex PCR; TCRdb stores just in-frame clones and leaves some out. In the table there are around 97,000 clones, approximately 80% of which are singletons. The material sequenced was peripheral blood. The receptors derive from a human donor in a cohort sampled during active COVID-19. CDR3s include the opening cysteine and the closing phenylalanine or tryptophan. The D gene is left open where the match is weak. Clone size, where shown, is once, few, many, or a class for clones that have expanded.

j_call clone_size d_call v_call cdr3_aa cdr3_nt
TRBJ2-1 once TRBD1 TRBV6-1 CASSEISGGFYNEQFF TGTGCCAGCAGTGAAATATCAGGGGGCTTCTACAATGAGCAGTTCTTC
TRBJ2-3 NA TRBD1 TRBV7-8 CASSRIRGSTDTQYF TGTGCCAGCAGCCGAATCAGGGGGAGCACAGATACGCAGTATTTT
TRBJ1-2 NA TRBD1 TRBV9 CASSVGHRGDYGYTF TGTGCCAGCAGCGTAGGTCACAGGGGGGACTATGGCTACACCTTC
TRBJ2-1 NA TRBD2 TRBV11-3 CASSVGLAGDLNEQFF TGTGCCAGCAGCGTAGGACTAGCGGGGGATCTCAATGAGCAGTTCTTC
TRBJ1-1 NA NA TRBV10-1 CASSGRPEAFF TGCGCCAGCAGTGGGAGGCCTGAAGCTTTCTTT
TRBJ1-6 NA NA TRBV19 CASKPAGLNSPLHF TGTGCCAGTAAACCTGCGGGACTTAATTCACCCCTCCACTTT
TRBJ2-1 NA TRBD2 TRBV12-5 CASGPERGGRNEQFF TGTGCTAGTGGTCCCGAGCGGGGGGGCCGAAATGAGCAGTTCTTC
TRBJ1-1 NA NA TRBV9 CASSSGQIRGGAFF TGTGCCAGCAGCTCCGGACAGATCCGTGGCGGAGCTTTCTTT
TRBJ1-3 NA TRBD1 TRBV28 CASSENRGSSGNTIYF TGTGCCAGCAGTGAAAACAGGGGCTCGTCTGGAAACACCATATATTTT
TRBJ1-1 NA TRBD1 TRBV19 CASNIPGQGAWDTEAFF TGTGCCAGTAATATACCGGGACAGGGGGCCTGGGACACTGAAGCTTTCTTT
TRBJ1-1 NA NA TRBV3-1/TRBV3-2 CASSQDPRTEAFF TGTGCCAGCAGCCAAGATCCGAGGACTGAAGCTTTCTTT
TRBJ2-7 NA TRBD2 TRBV11-2 CASNLNAGLAGFEQYF TGTGCCAGCAACCTTAATGCGGGACTAGCGGGGTTCGAGCAGTACTTC
TRBJ2-7 NA NA TRBV7-3 CASSSMSGEQYF TGTGCCAGCAGCTCAATGAGTGGCGAGCAGTACTTC
TRBJ1-5 NA NA TRBV19 CASRKDTRNQPQHF TGTGCCAGTAGGAAAGACACCCGCAATCAGCCCCAGCATTTT
TRBJ2-1 NA TRBD2 TRBV30 CAWNPGGSYNEQFF TGTGCCTGGAATCCGGGGGGGTCCTACAATGAGCAGTTCTTC
TRBJ1-2 NA NA TRBV28 CASSRNYGYTF TGTGCCAGCAGCCGGAACTATGGCTACACCTTC
TRBJ2-3 NA TRBD2 TRBV5-4 CASSLLAGTDTQYF TGTGCCAGCAGCTTGCTAGCGGGCACAGATACGCAGTATTTT
TRBJ1-3 NA NA TRBV19 CASSGLSSGNTIYF TGTGCCAGTAGTGGACTTAGCTCTGGAAACACCATATATTTT
TRBJ2-6 NA TRBD2 TRBV10-1 CASSRGGGANVLTF TGCGCCAGCAGCCGGGGAGGGGGGGCCAACGTCCTGACTTTC
TRBJ2-5 NA TRBD1 TRBV5-1 CASSSQTGQETQYF TGCGCCAGCAGCTCACAGACAGGGCAAGAGACCCAGTACTTC
TRBJ1-1 once NA TRBV30 CAWRASGHENTEAFF TGTGCCTGGAGGGCGTCGGGACACGAGAACACTGAAGCTTTCTTT
TRBJ2-1 NA NA TRBV19 CASSTWDSSYNEQFF TGTGCCAGTAGTACCTGGGACTCCTCCTACAATGAGCAGTTCTTC
TRBJ1-1 NA NA TRBV5-5 CASSRISGYGTEAFF TGTGCCAGCAGCAGAATCTCGGGGTACGGCACTGAAGCTTTCTTT
TRBJ2-1 once NA TRBV2 CASSEGLPNEQFF TGTGCCAGCAGTGAAGGTCTCCCCAATGAGCAGTTCTTC
TRBJ2-3 NA TRBD2 TRBV10-3 CAISERETGTSGSTDTQYF TGTGCCATCAGTGAAAGGGAGACCGGGACTAGCGGAAGCACAGATACGCAGTATTTT
TRBJ2-5 once TRBD2 TRBV10-3 CAIQPGGGQETQYF TGTGCCATCCAGCCCGGGGGGGGACAAGAGACCCAGTACTTC
TRBJ2-1 NA NA TRBV5-1 CASSLAGGSRSSYNEQFF TGCGCCAGCAGCTTGGCCGGGGGTAGCCGGAGCTCCTACAATGAGCAGTTCTTC
TRBJ1-3 once TRBD1 TRBV7-9 CASSWRVPQGDSGNTIYF TGTGCCAGCAGCTGGAGGGTTCCACAGGGGGACTCTGGAAACACCATATATTTT